This T cell receptor beta chain was observed in a study of OX40 agonist ivuxolimab in advanced cancers. Notes on the research overall: The costimulatory receptor OX40 (CD134) was targeted by ivuxolimab, a fully human IgG2 agonistic monoclonal antibody. Intravenous ivuxolimab was administered to patients every 2 weeks at six dose levels: 0.01, 0.1, 0.3, 1.5, 3 and 10 mg/kg. Among the roughly 52 dose-escalation patients, about 20 had hepatocellular carcinoma, around 15 melanoma, 9 renal cell carcinoma and 9 head and neck cancer. In the dose-escalation cohort, 65% to 85% of patients were male, and the mean age was 60 years with a range of roughly 23 to 79. Prior anti-PD-1, anti-PD-L1 or anti-CTLA-4 therapy was permitted, and approximately 40% of dose-escalation patients had received checkpoint inhibitors. Three dose-escalation patients achieved partial responses, one with hepatocellular carcinoma and two with cutaneous melanoma. Peripheral TCRbeta sequencing was intended to test whether TCR sequence diversity was altered and clonal T-cell expansion was caused by ivuxolimab. The paper describes the monotherapy dose-escalation part (N of about 50 patients) of the phase I trial of ivuxolimab.

V is cut back by 6 bases and J by 5 bases, with 8 bases in the junction unmatched. In the germline V gene, CDR1 corresponds to KGHSH and CDR2 to LQKENI. The CDR3 holds 14 amino acids from the cysteine to the phenylalanine. Only the CDR3 region is kept as DNA, spanning 42 bases read in frame from base 1. Patients with autoimmune disease history or receiving systemic immunosuppression were excluded from the trial. Peripheral blood for TCR sequencing was collected from all dose cohorts at baseline, on cycle 4 day 1, and on cycle 7 day 1. Samples came from an open-label, multicenter, first-in-human phase I dose-escalation trial of ivuxolimab. Adults with locally advanced or metastatic melanoma, renal cell, hepatocellular, or head and neck squamous cell carcinoma were enrolled in the trial. CD4+ and CD8+ T cells were sorted separately from peripheral blood before TCR sequencing. What the authors observed across the whole study: In the 0.1-3.0 mg/kg groups, partial responders had among the lowest normalized peripheral clonal expansion, particularly in CD8+ T cells. Low levels of normalized T-cell clonal expansion were also shown by some nonresponding patients. After ivuxolimab, expanded clones were on average more numerous among CD8+ T cells than among CD4+ T cells. Clonal expansion of both CD4+ and CD8+ blood T cells was observed from baseline to week 6 at doses 0.1 to 3.0 mg/kg. Antigen specificity was not determined for the clonally expanded peripheral T cells.

As to this clone: What antigen it recognizes has not been identified. Base qualities were left out, and no much larger clone turns up one base away.

For sequencing of the TCRbeta CDR3 region, genomic DNA was extracted from the sorted cells. The immunoSEQ Assay was used to sequence the TCRbeta CDR3 regions. TCRdb limited this immuneACCESS table to in-frame rearrangements with V and J called. A share of clones is missing; checked studies link under half to unresolved V genes, and the rest is unexplained. The sample table lists over 50,000 clones, more than 70% of them with a count of one. Approximately 0.57% of the sample is taken by the ten largest. The receptor chain draws on TRBV18 and TRBJ2-5, with 8 junctional bases fitting TRBD2. This material consisted of CD4+ or CD8+ T cells sorted from blood, taken in a trial of the OX40 agonist ivuxolimab. The TCR sequence derives from an adult with an advanced solid tumor such as melanoma, head and neck, liver or kidney cancer. The CDR3 amino acid sequence is: CASSPAGVVETQYF. The nucleotide sequence is TGTGCCAGCTCCCCAGCGGGGGTGGTGGAGACCCAGTACTTC.